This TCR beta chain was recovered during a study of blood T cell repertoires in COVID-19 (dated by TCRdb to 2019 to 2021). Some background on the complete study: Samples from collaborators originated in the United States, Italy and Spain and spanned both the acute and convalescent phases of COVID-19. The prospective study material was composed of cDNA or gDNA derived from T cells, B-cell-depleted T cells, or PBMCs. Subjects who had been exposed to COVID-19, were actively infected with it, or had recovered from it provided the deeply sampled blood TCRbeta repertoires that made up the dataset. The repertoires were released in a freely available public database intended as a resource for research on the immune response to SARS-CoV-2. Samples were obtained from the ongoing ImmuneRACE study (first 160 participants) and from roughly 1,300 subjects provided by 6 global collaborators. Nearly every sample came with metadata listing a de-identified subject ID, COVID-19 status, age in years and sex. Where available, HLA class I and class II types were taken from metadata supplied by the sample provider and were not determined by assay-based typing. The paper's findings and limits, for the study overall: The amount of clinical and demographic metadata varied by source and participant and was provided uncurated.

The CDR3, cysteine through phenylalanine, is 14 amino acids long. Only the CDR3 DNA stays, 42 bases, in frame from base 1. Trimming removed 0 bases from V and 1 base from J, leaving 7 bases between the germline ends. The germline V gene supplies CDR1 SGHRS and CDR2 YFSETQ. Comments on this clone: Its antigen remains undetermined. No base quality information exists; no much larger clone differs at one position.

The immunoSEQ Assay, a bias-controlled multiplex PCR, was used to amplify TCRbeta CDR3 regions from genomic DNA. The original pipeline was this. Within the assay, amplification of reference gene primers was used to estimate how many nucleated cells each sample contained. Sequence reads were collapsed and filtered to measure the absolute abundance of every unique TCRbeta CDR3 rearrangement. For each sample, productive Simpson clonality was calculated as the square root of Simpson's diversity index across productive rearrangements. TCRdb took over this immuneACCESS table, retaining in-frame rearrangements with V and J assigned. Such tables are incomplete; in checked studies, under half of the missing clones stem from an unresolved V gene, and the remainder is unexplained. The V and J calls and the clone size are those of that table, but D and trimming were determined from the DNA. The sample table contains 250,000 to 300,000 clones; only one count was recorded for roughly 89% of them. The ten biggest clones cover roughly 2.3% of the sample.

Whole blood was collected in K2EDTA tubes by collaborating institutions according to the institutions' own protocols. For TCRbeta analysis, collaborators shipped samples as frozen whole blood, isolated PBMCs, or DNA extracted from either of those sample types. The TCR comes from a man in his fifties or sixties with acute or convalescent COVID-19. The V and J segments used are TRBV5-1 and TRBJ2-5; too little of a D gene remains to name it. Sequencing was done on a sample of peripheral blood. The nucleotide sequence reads TGCGCCAGCAGCTTGGGCGTCCGCCAAGAGACCCAGTACTTC. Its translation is CASSLGVRQETQYF.